This T cell receptor (beta chain) was observed in a study of blood T cells in healthy people across ages. For the second PCR, which ran for about 7 to 11 cycles, a sample-barcoded 5' primer and a J-beta primer mix were used. TCRdb passed the 5' RACE reads through MiXCR, listing each CDR3 protein once. The table shows about 1 million distinct CDR3 sequences, with less than 50% occurring only once. Deletions cut 4 bases from V and 8 bases from J, with 17 bases between. Germline CDR1 and CDR2: DFQATT and SNEGSKA (reference sequence). The CDR3 has 14 amino acids. The sequence came from a woman aged 55-75 years in good health. The chain joins TRBV20-1 to TRBJ1-4, with D possibly matching TRBD1 (5 bases). The sample taken for sequencing was blood. The chain's CDR3 is CSAKGAQGSEKLFF. CDR3 DNA sequence: TGCAGTGCTAAAGGCGCCCAGGGAAGCGAAAAACTGTTTTTT.